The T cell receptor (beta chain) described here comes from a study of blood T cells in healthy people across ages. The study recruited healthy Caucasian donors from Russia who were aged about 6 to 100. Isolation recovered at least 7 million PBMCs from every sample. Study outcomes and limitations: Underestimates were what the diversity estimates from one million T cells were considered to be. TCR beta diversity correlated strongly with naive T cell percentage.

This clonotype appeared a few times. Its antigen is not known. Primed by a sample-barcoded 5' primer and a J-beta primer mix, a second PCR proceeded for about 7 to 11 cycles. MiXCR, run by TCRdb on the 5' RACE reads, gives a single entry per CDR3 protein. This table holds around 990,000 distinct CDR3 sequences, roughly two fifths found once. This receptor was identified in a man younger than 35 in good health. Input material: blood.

The CDR3 loop reads CASRLGMGLASTDTQYF. The CDR3 DNA reads as TGTGCCAGCAGGCTTGGAATGGGACTAGCGAGCACAGATACGCAGTATTTT. The chain recombines TRBV5-4 with TRBJ2-3, with 10 nucleotides matching TRBD2. J was trimmed by 0 bases and V by 5 bases; bases with no gene match: 9. The CDR3 loop spans 17 amino acids. The germline CDR1 and CDR2 sequences are SGHNT and YYREEE (reference sequence). Combining the CDR3 with reference TRBV5-4 and TRBJ2-3 gives the whole variable domain ETGVTQSPTHLIKTRGQQVTLRCSSQSGHNTVSWYQQALGQGPQFIFQYYREEENGRGNFPPRFSGLQFPNYSSELNVNALELDDSALYLCASRLGMGLASTDTQYFGPGTRLTVL.